The rows below give T cell receptor beta chains drawn from one sample of a study of blood T cell repertoires in COVID-19. Sequencing was performed with immunoSEQ multiplex PCR; in TCRdb, only in-frame clones are kept and a portion is missing. Among about 140,000 clones listed, 84% were seen once. Sequenced sample: PBMCs or T cells enriched from blood (not recorded which). The receptor source for this set is a man aged 40-50 years with acute COVID-19. The CDR3 runs from the conserved cysteine through the conserved F or W. The D gene is left open where the match is weak. Not every row has a clone size; where given, it reads once, few, many or a size class.

J gene,V gene,D gene,clone size,CDR3 DNA,CDR3 protein
TRBJ2-5,TRBV5-1,TRBD2,.,TGCGCCAGCAGGATTCGGGGGGACCCACAAGAGACCCAGTACTTC,CASRIRGDPQETQYF
TRBJ2-2,TRBV5-1,.,.,TGCGCCAGCAGCTCGGGGGACTTTTATTTCACCGGGGAGCTGTTTTTT,CASSSGDFYFTGELFF
TRBJ1-1,TRBV19,.,.,TGTGCCAGTACCCCCAAGGGGGTAAGAACTGAAGCTTTCTTT,CASTPKGVRTEAFF
TRBJ2-5,TRBV5-1,TRBD2,once,TGCGCCAGCAGCGGAGCGACTAGCGGGGGCCAAGAGACCCAGTACTTC,CASSGATSGGQETQYF
TRBJ1-2,TRBV11-2,.,.,TGTACCAGCAGCCCCTCAGGACAGATTTATGGCTACACCTTC,CTSSPSGQIYGYTF
TRBJ1-4,TRBV19,TRBD1,.,TGTGCCACCCCTCCCCGGGACAGGGGGGGTTGTGGATTCCGGTCGTCTAATGAAAAACTGTTTTTT,CATPPRDRGGCGFRSSNEKLFF
TRBJ2-3,TRBV6-5,.,.,TGTGCCAGCAAGGCGGGGGCCACAGATACGCAGTATTTT,CASKAGATDTQYF
TRBJ2-1,TRBV29-1,.,.,TGCAGCGTTGTGGGGCAGGGTGACAATGAGCAGTTCTTC,CSVVGQGDNEQFF
TRBJ2-2,TRBV28,TRBD2,.,TGTGCCAGCCGCCAACTAGCGTTCCCCGGGGAGCTGTTTTTT,CASRQLAFPGELFF
TRBJ1-1,TRBV5-1,TRBD1,once,TGCGCCAGCAGCGCGCGACAGGGGATGAACACTGAAGCTTTCTTT,CASSARQGMNTEAFF
TRBJ1-3,TRBV9,.,.,TGTGCCAGCAGCGAGGGGATCTCTGGAAACACCATATATTTT,CASSEGISGNTIYF
TRBJ1-1,TRBV29-1,.,.,TGCAGCGTTGAAACGGTAGGGGAAGCTGAAGCTTTCTTT,CSVETVGEAEAFF
TRBJ2-5,TRBV2,TRBD1,few,TGTGCCAGCAGCTGGGACAGGGGGCGGGAGACCCAGTACTTC,CASSWDRGRETQYF
TRBJ2-7,TRBV19,.,few,TGTGCCAGTAGTTCGCCGCGGGACGGAGCCTACGAGCAGTACTTC,CASSSPRDGAYEQYF
TRBJ1-3,TRBV4-2,.,.,TGTGCCAGCAGCCAAGAGAACTACGGAAACACCATATATTTT,CASSQENYGNTIYF
TRBJ1-2,TRBV28,TRBD1,.,TGTGCCAGCAGTCCGGGACAGGGAGCCTATGGCTACACCTTC,CASSPGQGAYGYTF
TRBJ2-2,TRBV28,TRBD2,.,TGTGCCAGCAGTTTATCAAGCGGGGGGATCACCGGGGAGCTGTTTTTT,CASSLSSGGITGELFF
TRBJ1-2,TRBV9,TRBD1,.,TGTGCCAGCAGCGACGACAGGGCTGGCTACACCTTC,CASSDDRAGYTF
TRBJ1-6,TRBV11-2,.,.,TGTGCCAGCAGCTTAACAGGGACTAATTCACCCCTCCACTTT,CASSLTGTNSPLHF
TRBJ2-1,TRBV10-2,TRBD1,.,TGCGCCAGCAGTGGAGGGACAGGGAAAAGCAATGAGCAGTTCTTC,CASSGGTGKSNEQFF
TRBJ1-5,TRBV7-8,TRBD1,.,TGTGCCAGCAGCCCCGGACAGGGGGCTAATCAGCCCCAGCATTTT,CASSPGQGANQPQHF
TRBJ2-7,TRBV19,TRBD1,.,TGTGCCAGTAGTACCCCACAGGGGGCTGGGGAGCAGTACTTC,CASSTPQGAGEQYF
TRBJ2-1,TRBV11-3,.,.,TGTGCCAGCAGCTTACGGTCAAGCTCCTACAATGAGCAGTTCTTC,CASSLRSSSYNEQFF
TRBJ2-1,TRBV20-1,TRBD2,.,TGCAGTGCTAGTCCGCCGGGACTAGCGGGAGGGTACAATGAGCAGTTCTTC,CSASPPGLAGGYNEQFF
TRBJ2-3,TRBV7-9,.,.,TGTGCCAGCAGCTCGGGATTGCACAACACAGATACGCAGTATTTT,CASSSGLHNTDTQYF
TRBJ2-7,TRBV7-9,.,.,TGTGCCAGCAGCTTAGACGCGGGTTACGACGAGCAGTACTTC,CASSLDAGYDEQYF